Below, 27 T cell receptor beta chains from the same sample are listed, as sequenced in a study of beta chain features in type 1 diabetes. Since all of the isolated RNA was reverse transcribed, expressed TCRB transcripts were what got sequenced. Libraries were prepared by immunoSEQ multiplex PCR; TCRdb keeps only in-frame clonotypes and omits some of them. The table has about 390,000 clones, around 9.6% seen once. General study points: Among patients with Type 1 diabetes, TCRB CDR3s were moderately but significantly shorter in every one of the four CD4+ subsets.

These receptors have no identified antigens. The sample comprised central memory CD4+ T cells from blood. These receptors were obtained from a man between 25 and 39 years old with type 1 diabetes.

The chain couples TRBV7-2 to TRBJ2-7; perhaps TRBD2 as D (5 bases). V was cut by 1 base and J by 4 bases, with 11 bases left in between. Germline V gene sequence: CDR1 SGHTA, CDR2 FQGNSA. The CDR3 has 14 residues. CDR3 in amino acids: CASSLVSRRYEQYF. For the CDR3, the DNA is TGTGCCAGCAGCTTAGTGAGCAGGAGGTACGAGCAGTACTTC.

The rearrangement links TRBV28 to TRBJ1-2, with 8 bases identical to TRBD1. Per germline, CDR1 MDHEN and CDR2 SYDVKM. The trim removed 6 bases at V and 2 bases at J, leaving 14 bases unmatched. This CDR3 has 17 residues. CDR3 loop: CASRPYPDRGGNYGYTF. In DNA form, the CDR3 reads TGTGCCAGCAGACCGTACCCCGACAGGGGAGGAAACTATGGCTACACCTTC.

This clone was observed a handful of times. J is TRBJ1-5 and V is TRBV30, with 8 bases fitting TRBD1. The CDR3 contains 14 residues. V trimming: 2 bases; J trimming: 2 bases; junction bases outside the gene matches: 2. Germline V gives CDR1 GTSNPN, CDR2 SVGIG (reference sequence). The CDR3 DNA follows: TGTGCCTGGAGTTTGGGACAGGGCAATCAGCCCCAGCATTTT. Its translation is CAWSLGQGNQPQHF. Supplemented by reference TRBV30 and TRBJ1-5, the full variable domain reads SQTIHQWPATLVQPVGSPLSLECTVEGTSNPNLYWYRQAAGRGLQLLFYSVGIGQISSEVPQNLSASRPQDRQFILSSKKLLLSDSGFYLCAWSLGQGNQPQHFGDGTRLSIL.

In its sample, this clone was seen many times. The chain joins TRBV23-1 to TRBJ2-1; D possibly corresponds to TRBD1 (6 bases). TRBV23-1 is recorded as an ORF, its role being uncertain. The V gene lost 2 bases and the J gene lost 2 bases, with 16 bases spanning the gap. The CDR3 has 17 amino acids. As DNA, the CDR3 is TGCGCCAGCAGTCAAGACCGTGGCAGGGGAGCCTACAATGAGCAGTTCTTC. Its protein product is CASSQDRGRGAYNEQFF.

This chain connects TRBV11-2 to TRBJ1-1; no clear D. The V end was cut by 1 base, the J end by 3 bases, with 9 bases between. Germline V lookup: CDR1 SGHAT, CDR2 FQNNGV. The CDR3 is made up of 14 amino acids. CDR3 nucleotide sequence: TGTGCCAGCAGCTTAGTAGCAGGTTACACTGAAGCTTTCTTT. It is translated as CASSLVAGYTEAFF.

The chain links TRBV7-6 to TRBJ2-7, with 8 bases matching TRBD1. This CDR3 has 15 amino acids. In germline, CDR1 is SGHVS, CDR2 FNYEAQ. Trimming cost V 4 bases and J 3 bases; bases outside gene matches: 8. The CDR3 region is CASSWETGDNYEQYF. The CDR3 bases are TGTGCCAGCAGCTGGGAGACAGGGGACAACTACGAGCAGTACTTC.

The CDR3 DNA is TGTGCCAGCAGCTTAGGCGGGACAGGGGGCCGCGAGCAGTACTTC. It codes for CASSLGGTGGREQYF. The chain joins TRBV7-2 to TRBJ2-7; 12 bases map to TRBD1. CDR1 is SGHTA and CDR2 is FQGNSA in the germline V gene. Unmatched junction bases numbered 4, after V lost 1 base and J lost 6 bases. The CDR3 spans 15 residues.

This clone showed up just once. The chain joins TRBV27 to TRBJ2-3; 13 bases are shared with TRBD2. The CDR3 loop spans 15 amino acids. Per germline, CDR1 MNHEY and CDR2 SMNVEV (reference sequence). After removal of 4 bases from V and 6 bases from J, the junction contained 4 bases not matched to a gene. The CDR3 loop reads CASSSRTSGSDTQYF. For the CDR3, the DNA is TGTGCCAGCAGTTCCCGGACTAGCGGGAGTGATACGCAGTATTTT.

This clone was counted ten times or more. The chain combines TRBV27 with TRBJ1-2, with 9 bases fitting TRBD1. Germline V CDR1 and CDR2: MNHEY, SMNVEV (reference sequence). The V and J ends lost 6 bases and 8 bases, in that order; junction bases with no gene match: 4. The CDR3 runs 12 residues. The CDR3 nucleotides are TGTGCCAGCAGGGAGGACAGGGGCGGCTACACCTTC. It encodes CASREDRGGYTF.

This clone appeared many times. This chain uses TRBV7-2 with TRBJ1-3; D call uncertain. Trimming took off 4 bases at V and 1 base at J, with 11 bases between the two ends. The CDR3 totals 15 residues. CDR1 is SGHTA, CDR2 FQGNSA, per germline. CDR3 sequence reads: CASSWPTTSGNTIYF. CDR3 nucleotide sequence: TGTGCCAGCAGCTGGCCGACAACGTCTGGAAACACCATATATTTT.

This clone was detected ten times or more. The V gene is TRBV10-3, the J gene TRBJ2-5; D not certain. The CDR3 has 12 residues. Germline values: CDR1 ENHRY, CDR2 SYGVKD. The V end lost 2 bases, the J end lost 3 bases, and 4 bases lay between the germline ends. CDR3 DNA sequence: TGTGCCATCAGTGAGAGAGAAGAGACCCAGTACTTC. It translates to CAISEREETQYF.

V usage is TRBV19 and J usage is TRBJ1-1; D unclear. The length of the CDR3 is 14 residues. CDR1 and CDR2 (germline): LNHDA, SQIVND (reference sequence). Trimming shortened V by 6 bases and J by 1 base, and 12 bases separated the two germline ends. The CDR3 region is CASRFRTANTEAFF. The CDR3, as DNA: TGTGCCAGTAGGTTCAGGACGGCGAACACTGAAGCTTTCTTT.

This clone was detected a few times. The V gene is TRBV28, the J gene TRBJ2-3, with 8 bases aligning to TRBD2. Germline CDR1 and CDR2: MDHEN and SYDVKM. The CDR3 covers 17 residues. Unmatched junction bases numbered 12, after V lost 6 bases and J lost 1 base. This CDR3 reads CASSPRGAGRGTDTQYF. The CDR3 nucleotides read TGTGCCAGCAGCCCCCGGGGAGCCGGGAGGGGCACAGATACGCAGTATTTT.

This chain uses TRBV5-1 with TRBJ2-5; 8 bases map to TRBD2. This CDR3 is built from 16 residues. J lost 4 bases, V lost 0 bases, and 8 bases had no gene match. Germline loops: CDR1 SGHRS, CDR2 YFSETQ. CDR3 amino acids: CASSLVGRAAGETQYF. Written as DNA, the CDR3 is TGCGCCAGCAGCTTGGTCGGGAGGGCCGCGGGAGAGACCCAGTACTTC.

The chain couples TRBV29-1 to TRBJ1-5; D is undetermined. The ends were cut back, 4 bases at V and 0 bases at J, with 10 bases in the middle. The CDR3 is 14 residues long. Germline values: CDR1 SQVTM, CDR2 ANQGSEA. The CDR3 spells CSVGLGYSNQPQHF. As DNA, the CDR3 is TGCAGCGTTGGCTTGGGGTATAGCAATCAGCCCCAGCATTTT.

This chain uses TRBV2 with TRBJ2-2; TRBD1 agrees at 10 bases. Germline assignment: CDR1 SNHLY and CDR2 FYNNEI. J gave up 5 bases and V 6 bases, and 6 bases lay outside the gene matches. CDR3 length: 15 amino acids. CDR3 region: CASSRGQGTTGELFF. DNA of the CDR3: TGTGCCAGCAGCCGGGGACAGGGGACAACCGGGGAGCTGTTTTTT.

This clone has just a few counts. This chain connects TRBV11-3 to TRBJ2-7; TRBD1 matches 8 bases. J lost 6 bases, V lost 5 bases, and 6 bases had no gene match. The germline CDR1 and CDR2 sequences are SGHNT and YENEEA. This CDR3 is 13 amino acids long. The CDR3, as DNA: TGTGCCAGCAGCGTCCGACAGGGGAGCGAGCAGTACTTC. Residues: CASSVRQGSEQYF.

This clone has just a few counts. V is TRBV11-3 and J is TRBJ2-1, with TRBD2 identical over 8 bases. Germline assignment: CDR1 SGHNT and CDR2 YENEEA. V dropped 1 base and J dropped 2; count of bases not matched to a gene: 1. CDR3 length: 15 amino acids. CDR3 loop: CASSLGLATYNEQFF. The CDR3 DNA follows: TGTGCCAGCAGCTTAGGACTAGCGACCTACAATGAGCAGTTCTTC.

The table lists this clone with a few counts. The chain links TRBV27 to TRBJ2-3, with 10 bases fitting TRBD2. CDR1 and CDR2 from the germline V gene are MNHEY and SMNVEV (reference sequence). J was trimmed by 5 bases and V by 5 bases; bases with no gene match: 7. The CDR3 length is 15 residues. The CDR3 spells CASSTLAGARDTQYF. Here the CDR3 DNA reads TGTGCCAGCAGTACTCTAGCGGGAGCAAGAGATACGCAGTATTTT.

This clone has just a few counts. V usage is TRBV7-2 and J usage is TRBJ2-7; no reliable D call. In germline, CDR1 is SGHTA, CDR2 FQGNSA. V lost 3 bases to trimming and J lost 4 bases, with 4 bases between them. This CDR3 is 11 amino acids long. As DNA, the CDR3 is TGTGCCAGCAGCTTCATATACGAGCAGTACTTC. Residues: CASSFIYEQYF.

This clone was seen repeatedly, ten times or more. The chain is built from TRBV18 and TRBJ1-3; D possibly corresponds to TRBD1 (6 bases). Between the trimmed V and J ends, which lost 6 bases and 7 bases, there was a span of 22 bases. Germline CDR1 and CDR2: KGHSH and LQKENI. The CDR3 extends over 16 amino acids. CDR3 bases: TGTGCCAGCTCCCTAGGACAGCCGGGTTATGGTAACACCATATATTTT. This encodes CASSLGQPGYGNTIYF.

The sample holds a few counts of this clone. The genes are TRBV7-8 and TRBJ2-7; TRBD2 is a possible D gene (5 bases). Germline CDR1 and CDR2: SGHVS and FQNEAQ. Trimming removed 5 bases at V and 2 bases at J, with 13 bases between. This CDR3 has 14 residues. CDR3: CASSLQRITYEQYF. The CDR3 region has the DNA TGTGCCAGCAGCCTCCAGCGGATTACCTACGAGCAGTACTTC.

The chain is built from TRBV5-1 and TRBJ2-7; no clear D. V lost 0 bases to trimming and J lost 1 base, with 14 bases between them. The length of the CDR3 is 16 residues. Germline V CDR1 and CDR2: SGHRS, YFSETQ. CDR3 protein: CASSLEPWIPSYEQYF. In DNA form, the CDR3 reads TGCGCCAGCAGCTTGGAGCCCTGGATCCCATCCTACGAGCAGTACTTC. Complete variable domain (other parts from reference TRBV5-1 and TRBJ2-7): KAGVTQTPRYLIKTRGQQVTLSCSPISGHRSVSWYQQTPGQGLQFLFEYFSETQRNKGNFPGRFSGRQFSNSRSEMNVSTLELGDSALYLCASSLEPWIPSYEQYFGPGTRLTVT.

A few counts support this clone. This sequence joins TRBV6-5 and TRBJ2-1, with 7 nucleotides matching TRBD1. Germline CDR1 and CDR2: MNHEY and SVGAGI. The CDR3 totals 15 residues. J was trimmed by 4 bases and V by 0 bases; bases with no gene match: 3. The CDR3 here is CASSYSGTVYNEQFF. CDR3 nucleotides: TGTGCCAGCAGTTACTCGGGGACAGTTTACAATGAGCAGTTCTTC.

The J gene is TRBJ2-1, the V gene TRBV6-1; 12 positions match TRBD2. The CDR3 is 14 residues long. Trimming took 8 bases from V and 10 from J; bases not matched to a gene: 9. Germline loops: CDR1 MNHNS, CDR2 SASEGT. CDR3 in DNA: TGTGCCAGCGATTCGTCTAGCGGGAGGGGCGAGCAGTTCTTC. Its protein is CASDSSSGRGEQFF.

In its sample, this clone was seen a few times. The chain joins TRBV5-4 to TRBJ2-3; 9 bases fit TRBD1. The V segment lost 4 bases and the J segment 7 bases; nucleotides outside the gene matches: 7. CDR1 and CDR2 (germline): SGHNT, YYREEE (reference sequence). This CDR3 comprises 14 residues. Here the CDR3 reads CASSPGTGRNTQYF. As DNA, the CDR3 is TGTGCCAGCAGCCCCGGGACAGGGCGGAATACGCAGTATTTT.

The chain is built from TRBV6-5 and TRBJ2-5; tentatively, D is TRBD1 or TRBD2 (5 bases each). Germline V gene lookup returns CDR1 MNHEY and CDR2 SVGAGI. The CDR3 length is 13 residues. V gave up 2 bases and J gave up 1 base, with 5 bases separating them. CDR3 sequence: CASSYGGQETQYF. The DNA for the CDR3 is TGTGCCAGCAGTTACGGGGGCCAAGAGACCCAGTACTTC.